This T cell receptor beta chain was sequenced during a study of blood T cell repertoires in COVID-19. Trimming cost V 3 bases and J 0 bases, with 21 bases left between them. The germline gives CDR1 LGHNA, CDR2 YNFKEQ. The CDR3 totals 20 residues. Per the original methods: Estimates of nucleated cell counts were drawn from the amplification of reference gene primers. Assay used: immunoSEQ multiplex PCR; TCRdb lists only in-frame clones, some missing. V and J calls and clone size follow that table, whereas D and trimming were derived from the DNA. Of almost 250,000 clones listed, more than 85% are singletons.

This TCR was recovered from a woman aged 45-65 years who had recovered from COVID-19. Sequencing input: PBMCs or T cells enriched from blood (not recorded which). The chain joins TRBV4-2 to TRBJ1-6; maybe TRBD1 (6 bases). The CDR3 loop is CASSQAPRGGAGSYNSPLHF. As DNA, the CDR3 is TGTGCCAGCAGCCAGGCTCCGAGGGGGGGCGCGGGCTCCTATAATTCACCCCTCCACTTT.